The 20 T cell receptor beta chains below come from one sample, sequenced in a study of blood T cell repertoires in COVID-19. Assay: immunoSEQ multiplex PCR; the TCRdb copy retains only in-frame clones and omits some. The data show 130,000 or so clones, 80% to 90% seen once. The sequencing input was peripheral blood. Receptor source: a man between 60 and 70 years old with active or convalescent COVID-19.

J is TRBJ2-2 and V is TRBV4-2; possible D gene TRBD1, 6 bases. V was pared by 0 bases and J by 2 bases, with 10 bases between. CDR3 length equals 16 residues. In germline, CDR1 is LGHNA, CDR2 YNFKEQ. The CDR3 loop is CASSQDGQINTGELFF. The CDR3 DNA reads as TGTGCCAGCAGCCAAGATGGACAGATAAACACCGGGGAGCTGTTTTTT.

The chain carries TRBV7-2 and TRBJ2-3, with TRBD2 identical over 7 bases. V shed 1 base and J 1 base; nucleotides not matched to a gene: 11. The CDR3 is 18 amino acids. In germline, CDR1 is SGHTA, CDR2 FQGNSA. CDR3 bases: TGTGCCAGCAGCTTAGGGTGGGTCGGACTAGGGGGCACAGATACGCAGTATTTT. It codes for CASSLGWVGLGGTDTQYF. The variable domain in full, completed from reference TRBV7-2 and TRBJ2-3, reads GAGVSQSPSNKVTEKGKDVELRCDPISGHTALYWYRQSLGQGLEFLIYFQGNSAPDKSGLPSDRFSAERTGGSVSTLTIQRTQQEDSAVYLCASSLGWVGLGGTDTQYFGPGTRLTVL.

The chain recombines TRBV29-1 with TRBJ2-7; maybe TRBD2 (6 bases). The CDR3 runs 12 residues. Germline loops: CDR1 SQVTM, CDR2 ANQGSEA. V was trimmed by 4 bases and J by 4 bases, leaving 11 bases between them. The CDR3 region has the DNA TGCAGCGTTGGAGGGAGCGGGTACGAGCAGTACTTC. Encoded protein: CSVGGSGYEQYF.

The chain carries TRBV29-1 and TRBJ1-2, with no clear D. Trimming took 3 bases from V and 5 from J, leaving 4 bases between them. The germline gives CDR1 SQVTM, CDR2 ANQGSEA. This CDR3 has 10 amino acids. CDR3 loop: CSVESYGYTF. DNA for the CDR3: TGCAGCGTTGAGTCGTATGGCTACACCTTC.

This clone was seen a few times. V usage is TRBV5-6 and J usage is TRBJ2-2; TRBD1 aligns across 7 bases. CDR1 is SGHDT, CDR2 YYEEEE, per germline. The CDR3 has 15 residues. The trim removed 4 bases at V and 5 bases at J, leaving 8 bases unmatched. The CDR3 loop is CASSVRTRGTGELFF. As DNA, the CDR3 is TGTGCCAGCAGCGTAAGGACCAGGGGGACCGGGGAGCTGTTTTTT.

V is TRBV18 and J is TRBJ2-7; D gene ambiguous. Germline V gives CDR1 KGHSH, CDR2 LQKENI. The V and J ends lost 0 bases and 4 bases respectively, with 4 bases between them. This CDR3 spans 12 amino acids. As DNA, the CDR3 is TGTGCCAGCTCACCACCGTCTTACGAGCAGTACTTC. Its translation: CASSPPSYEQYF. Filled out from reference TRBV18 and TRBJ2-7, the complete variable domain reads NAGVMQNPRHLVRRRGQEARLRCSPMKGHSHVYWYRQLPEEGLKFMVYLQKENIIDESGMPKERFSAEFPKEGPSILRIQQVVRGDSAAYFCASSPPSYEQYFGPGTRLTVT.

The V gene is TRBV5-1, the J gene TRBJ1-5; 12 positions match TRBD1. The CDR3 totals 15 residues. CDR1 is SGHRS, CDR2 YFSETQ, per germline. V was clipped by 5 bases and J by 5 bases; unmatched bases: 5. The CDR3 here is CASSPGTGGYQPQHF. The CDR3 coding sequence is TGCGCCAGCAGTCCCGGGACAGGGGGCTATCAGCCCCAGCATTTT. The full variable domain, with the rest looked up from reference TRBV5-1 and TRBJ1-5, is KAGVTQTPRYLIKTRGQQVTLSCSPISGHRSVSWYQQTPGQGLQFLFEYFSETQRNKGNFPGRFSGRQFSNSRSEMNVSTLELGDSALYLCASSPGTGGYQPQHFGDGTRLSIL.

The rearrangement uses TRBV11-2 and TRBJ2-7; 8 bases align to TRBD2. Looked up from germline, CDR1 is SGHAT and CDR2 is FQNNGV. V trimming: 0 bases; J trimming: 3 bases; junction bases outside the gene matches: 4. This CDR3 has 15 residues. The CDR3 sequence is CASSLELAVLYEQYF. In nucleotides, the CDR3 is TGTGCCAGCAGCTTAGAACTAGCGGTACTCTACGAGCAGTACTTC. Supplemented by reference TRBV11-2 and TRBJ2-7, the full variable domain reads EAGVAQSPRYKIIEKRQSVAFWCNPISGHATLYWYQQILGQGPKLLIQFQNNGVVDDSQLPKDRFSAERLKGVDSTLKIQPAKLEDSAVYLCASSLELAVLYEQYFGPGTRLTVT.

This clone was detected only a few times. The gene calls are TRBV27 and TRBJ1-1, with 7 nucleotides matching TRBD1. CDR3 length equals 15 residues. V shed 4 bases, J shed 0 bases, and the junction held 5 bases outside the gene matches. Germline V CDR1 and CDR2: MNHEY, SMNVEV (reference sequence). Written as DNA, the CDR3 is TGTGCCAGCAGTTGGCAGGGGGTCATGAACACTGAAGCTTTCTTT. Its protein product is CASSWQGVMNTEAFF.

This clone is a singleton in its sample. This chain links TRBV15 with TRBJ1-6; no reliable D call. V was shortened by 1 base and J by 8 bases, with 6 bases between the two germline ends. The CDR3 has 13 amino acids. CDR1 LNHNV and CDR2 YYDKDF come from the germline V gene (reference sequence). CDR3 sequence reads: CATSRGEDSPLHF. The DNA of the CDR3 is TGTGCCACCAGCAGAGGGGAGGATTCACCCCTCCACTTT.

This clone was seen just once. The CDR3 DNA sequence: TGTGCCAGCAGTTTACTAACAGGGGGTTCCTCTGGAAACACCATATATTTT. Amino acids: CASSLLTGGSSGNTIYF. The V and J genes are TRBV28 and TRBJ1-3; 8 nucleotides match TRBD1. V lost 2 bases to trimming and J lost 0 bases; unmatched junction nucleotides: 6. The CDR3 length is 17 residues. Germline CDR1 reads MDHEN; CDR2 reads SYDVKM.

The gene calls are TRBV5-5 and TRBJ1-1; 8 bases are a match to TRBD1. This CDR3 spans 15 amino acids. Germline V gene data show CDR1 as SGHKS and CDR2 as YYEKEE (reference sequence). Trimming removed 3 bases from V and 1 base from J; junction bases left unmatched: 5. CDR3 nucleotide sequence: TGTGCCAGCAGCTGGGGGGGACAGGCGAACACTGAAGCTTTCTTT. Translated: CASSWGGQANTEAFF.

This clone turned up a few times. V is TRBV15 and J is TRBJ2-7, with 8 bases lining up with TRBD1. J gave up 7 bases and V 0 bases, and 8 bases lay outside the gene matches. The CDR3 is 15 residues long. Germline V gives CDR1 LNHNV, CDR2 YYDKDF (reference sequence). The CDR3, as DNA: TGTGCCACCAGCAGAGATGTGATCACAGGGGGTGAGCAGTACTTC. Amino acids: CATSRDVITGGEQYF. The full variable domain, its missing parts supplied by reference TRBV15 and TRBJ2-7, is DAMVIQNPRYQVTQFGKPVTLSCSQTLNHNVMYWYQQKSSQAPKLLFHYYDKDFNNEADTPDNFQSRRPNTSFCFLDIRSPGLGDTAMYLCATSRDVITGGEQYFGPGTRLTVT.

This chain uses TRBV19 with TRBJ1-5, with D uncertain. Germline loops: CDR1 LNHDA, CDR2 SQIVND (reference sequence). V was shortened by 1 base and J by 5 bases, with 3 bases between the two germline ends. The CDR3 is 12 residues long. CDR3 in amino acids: CASSIGHQPQHF. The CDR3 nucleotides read TGTGCCAGTAGTATAGGGCATCAGCCCCAGCATTTT.

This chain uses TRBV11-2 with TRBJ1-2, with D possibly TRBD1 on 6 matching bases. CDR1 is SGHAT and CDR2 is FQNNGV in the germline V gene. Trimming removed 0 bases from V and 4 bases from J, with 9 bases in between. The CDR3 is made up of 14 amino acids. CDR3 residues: CASSLEGTRYGYTF. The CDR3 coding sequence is TGTGCCAGCAGCTTAGAAGGGACACGCTATGGCTACACCTTC.

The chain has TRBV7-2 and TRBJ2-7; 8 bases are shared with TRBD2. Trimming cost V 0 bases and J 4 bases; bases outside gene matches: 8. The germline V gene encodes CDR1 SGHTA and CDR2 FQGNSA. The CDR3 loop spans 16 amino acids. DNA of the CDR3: TGTGCCAGCAGCTTAGCGTCTGCGGGAGGTTCGTACGAGCAGTACTTC. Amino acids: CASSLASAGGSYEQYF.

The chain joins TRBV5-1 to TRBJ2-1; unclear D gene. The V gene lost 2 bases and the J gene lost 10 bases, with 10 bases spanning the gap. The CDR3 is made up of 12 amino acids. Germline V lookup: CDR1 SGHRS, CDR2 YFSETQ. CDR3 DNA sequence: TGCGCCAGCAGCTTAAGGTCCGGGGAGCAGTTCTTC. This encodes CASSLRSGEQFF. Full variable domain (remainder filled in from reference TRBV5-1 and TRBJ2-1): KAGVTQTPRYLIKTRGQQVTLSCSPISGHRSVSWYQQTPGQGLQFLFEYFSETQRNKGNFPGRFSGRQFSNSRSEMNVSTLELGDSALYLCASSLRSGEQFFGPGTRLTVL.

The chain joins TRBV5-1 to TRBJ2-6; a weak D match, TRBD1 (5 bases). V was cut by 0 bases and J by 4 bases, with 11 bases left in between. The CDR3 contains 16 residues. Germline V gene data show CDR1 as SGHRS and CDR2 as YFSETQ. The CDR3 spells CASSLESGSGANVLTF. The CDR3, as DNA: TGCGCCAGCAGCTTGGAATCAGGGTCCGGGGCCAACGTCCTGACTTTC.

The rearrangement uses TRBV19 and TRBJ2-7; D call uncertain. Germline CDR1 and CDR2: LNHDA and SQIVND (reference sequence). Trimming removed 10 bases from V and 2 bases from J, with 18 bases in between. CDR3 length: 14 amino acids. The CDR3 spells CATAPASSAYEQYF. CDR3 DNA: TGTGCCACAGCCCCCGCAAGCAGCGCCTACGAGCAGTACTTC.

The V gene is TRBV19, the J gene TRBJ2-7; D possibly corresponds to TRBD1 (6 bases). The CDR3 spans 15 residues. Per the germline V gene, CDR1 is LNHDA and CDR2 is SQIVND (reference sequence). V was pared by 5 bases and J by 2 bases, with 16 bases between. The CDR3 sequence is CASSRFGTQTYEQYF. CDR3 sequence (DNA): TGTGCCAGTAGTCGATTCGGGACACAAACCTACGAGCAGTACTTC.